This T cell receptor beta chain emerged from a study of blood T cell repertoires in COVID-19. Study information: The United States, Italy and Spain provided the acute and convalescent COVID-19 samples. The analysed material was cDNA or gDNA that came from T cells, B-cell-depleted T cells, or PBMCs.

The authors' processing: Cell counts per sample came from amplifying reference gene primers. Measured with immunoSEQ multiplex PCR; TCRdb has only the in-frame clones, and not every one. Clone size and the V and J calls come from that table; the DNA yielded D and trimming. The sample records around 97,000 clones, approximately 89% being singletons. Looked up from germline, CDR1 is SNHLY and CDR2 is FYNNEI. The CDR3 runs to 16 residues. With 5 bases clipped from V and 3 bases from J, the junction kept 4 bases outside the gene matches. This sequence was found in a human donor in a cohort sampled during active COVID-19. The sequenced sample consisted of peripheral blood. The chain links TRBV2 to TRBJ2-3; 14 bases agree with TRBD2. This chain's CDR3 is CASSTGLAGETDTQYF. The CDR3 coding sequence is TGTGCCAGCAGTACGGGACTAGCGGGAGAAACAGATACGCAGTATTTT. The whole variable domain, remainder taken from reference TRBV2 and TRBJ2-3, is EPEVTQTPSHQVTQMGQEVILRCVPISNHLYFYWYRQILGQKVEFLVSFYNNEISEKSEIFDDQFSVERPDGSNFTLKIRSTKLEDSAMYFCASSTGLAGETDTQYFGPGTRLTVL.